This is a list of T cell receptor beta chains from one sample in a study of radiotherapy plus CTLA-4 blockade in lung cancer. Generated by immunoSEQ multiplex PCR, the TCRdb table keeps only in-frame clones and is missing some. The top ten hold 0.82% of the sample, which has fewer than 90,000 clones, roughly four fifths seen once. Sequences were derived from peripheral blood, sampled from a patient treated with radiotherapy plus ipilimumab. Receptors originate from a human donor with non-small cell lung cancer who had stable disease on radiotherapy plus ipilimumab. CDR3s include the opening cysteine and the closing phenylalanine or tryptophan. The order of the fields is J gene, D gene, V gene, clone size, CDR3 DNA, CDR3 protein. The D gene is left open where the match is weak. Only part of the rows carry a size: once, few, many, or a class if the clone is expanded.

TRBJ1-6 | - | TRBV6-1 | - | TGTGCCAGCAGTGCAGGGAACTATAATTCACCCCTCCACTTT | CASSAGNYNSPLHF
TRBJ2-2 | - | TRBV7-3 | - | TGTGCCAGCAGCTTTACCTCGACCGGGGAGCTGTTTTTT | CASSFTSTGELFF
TRBJ2-7 | - | TRBV5-4 | once | TGTGCCAGCAGCCCCGTAATGGGGACGGCACCAAGCTCCTACGAGCAGTACTTC | CASSPVMGTAPSSYEQYF
TRBJ2-2 | - | TRBV2 | - | TGTGCCAGCAGTGAGAGGGGGACCGGGGAGCTGTTTTTT | CASSERGTGELFF
TRBJ2-5 | - | TRBV7-9 | - | TGTGCCAGCAGCCCACCCCGTCTCGAGACCCAGTACTTC | CASSPPRLETQYF
TRBJ1-2 | - | TRBV6-4 | few | TGTGCCAGCAGTGACTCGAACGTGGCGGGGCTGGTCTATGGCTACACCTTC | CASSDSNVAGLVYGYTF
TRBJ2-3 | TRBD2 | TRBV7-3 | - | TGTGCCAGCAGCTTACTAGCGGGGCTCACAGATACGCAGTATTTT | CASSLLAGLTDTQYF
TRBJ1-4 | - | TRBV27 | few | TGTGCCAGCAGTTTTCGGGGGGTGGGGGGTGAAAAACTGTTTTTT | CASSFRGVGGEKLFF
TRBJ1-1 | TRBD1 | TRBV28 | - | TGTGCCTACAACAGGGGCATGAACACTGAAGCTTTCTTT | CAYNRGMNTEAFF
TRBJ2-7 | - | TRBV18 | - | TGTGCCAGCTCACCAGGGACAACCATGGGGGAGCAGTACTTC | CASSPGTTMGEQYF
TRBJ1-5 | - | TRBV18 | - | TGTGCCAGCTCCCAGAGCGGAAATCAGCCCCAGCATTTT | CASSQSGNQPQHF
TRBJ2-5 | - | TRBV5-1 | few | TGCGCCAGCCGTGGTATCCGTCGTCAAGAGACCCAGTACTTC | CASRGIRRQETQYF
TRBJ1-1 | - | TRBV20-1 | - | TGCAGTGCCGCCCCGGCAGTTGAAGCTTTCTTT | CSAAPAVEAFF
TRBJ1-1 | - | TRBV5-1 | - | TGCGCCAGCAGCGCCGGGACTCAGACAGGAACTGAAGCTTTCTTT | CASSAGTQTGTEAFF
TRBJ1-1 | - | TRBV18 | - | TGTGCCAGCTCACCACGGATCGTAAGAGGCGCTGAAGCTTTCTTT | CASSPRIVRGAEAFF
TRBJ1-2 | TRBD1 | TRBV2 | - | TGTGCCAGCAGGTCGCAGGCAGGGGGCGGCTATGGCTACACCTTC | CASRSQAGGGYGYTF
TRBJ1-1 | - | TRBV19 | - | TGTGCCACATCCAAGGCGCACTTGGGGAACACTGAAGCTTTCTTT | CATSKAHLGNTEAFF
TRBJ1-1 | - | TRBV6-5 | - | TGTGCCAGCAGTTACTCCACCCCGACAGGAGAAGCTTTCTTT | CASSYSTPTGEAFF
TRBJ1-1 | - | TRBV19 | - | TGTGCCAGTCGACCTGTTCGGAGAAACACTGAAGCTTTCTTT | CASRPVRRNTEAFF
TRBJ2-6 | TRBD1 | TRBV23-1 | - | TGCGCCAGCAGTCAACCCGGGACAGCTTTACTCTCTGGGGCCAACGTCCTGACTTTC | CASSQPGTALLSGANVLTF
TRBJ2-3 | - | TRBV10-3 | - | TGTGCCACTCGAGGCACAGATACGCAGTATTTT | CATRGTDTQYF
TRBJ2-1 | - | TRBV13 | - | TGTGCCAGCAGCGCCCAGGACATCACGCTAGGGGATGAGCAGTTCTTC | CASSAQDITLGDEQFF
TRBJ1-2 | - | TRBV27 | - | TGTGCCAGCAGTTTATTTGGTAGAGGCTCCTATGGCTACACCTTC | CASSLFGRGSYGYTF
TRBJ1-1 | - | TRBV28 | - | TGTGCCAGCAGTCTCCTGGGCTCCGTAGCTTTCTTT | CASSLLGSVAFF
TRBJ1-1 | TRBD1 | TRBV7-8 | once | TGTGCCAGCAGCTCCCAGACAGGGGTTTGGGACACTGAAGCTTTCTTT | CASSSQTGVWDTEAFF
TRBJ1-6 | - | TRBV28 | - | TGTGCCAGCAGAAGATCTAGGACAGACTATAATTCACCCCTCCACTTT | CASRRSRTDYNSPLHF
TRBJ2-1 | - | TRBV6-1 | - | TGTGCCAGCTTCCCGAGAACGGGGGCCGCCAATGAGCAGTTCTTC | CASFPRTGAANEQFF
TRBJ1-4 | - | TRBV6-1 | - | TGTGCCAGCACTGACAGGTTTGAAAAACTGTTTTTT | CASTDRFEKLFF
TRBJ2-7 | - | TRBV9 | - | TGTGCCAGCAGCGTAGTCGGCAGCTCCTACGAGCAGTACTTC | CASSVVGSSYEQYF
TRBJ2-7 | TRBD1 | TRBV15 | - | TGTGCCACCAGCAGAGCAGACAGGGGAGCCGAGCAGTACTTC | CATSRADRGAEQYF
TRBJ1-6 | - | TRBV27 | - | TGTGCCAGCAGTGCCACCCGGTTCCAGGTCAATTCACCCCTCCACTTT | CASSATRFQVNSPLHF
TRBJ1-3 | - | TRBV4-2 | - | TGTGCCAGCCAGACTCTCGGAGGAAACACCATATATTTT | CASQTLGGNTIYF
TRBJ1-1 | - | TRBV11-2 | - | TGTGCCAGCAGCTTAGAAGGGGTGAGGACTGAAGCTTTCTTT | CASSLEGVRTEAFF
TRBJ2-7 | TRBD1 | TRBV10-3 | - | TGTGCCATCAGTGACCCCAACCGGGACAGGGGTTTCTACGAGCAGTACTTC | CAISDPNRDRGFYEQYF
TRBJ2-7 | TRBD1 | TRBV9 | - | TGTGCCAGCAGCGTAGGAGACAGGGGGATCGAGCAGTACTTC | CASSVGDRGIEQYF
TRBJ1-6 | - | TRBV2 | - | TGTGCCAGGACAACAGCGGGAGGCAATAATTCACCCCTCCACTTT | CARTTAGGNNSPLHF
TRBJ2-7 | - | TRBV28 | - | TGTGCCAGCAGAGCTGGAGGGCATTACCGCACGTACGAGCAGTACTTC | CASRAGGHYRTYEQYF
TRBJ2-3 | - | TRBV4-2 | few | TGTGCCAGCAGCGCCACCCAAATTAGCACAGATACGCAGTATTTT | CASSATQISTDTQYF
TRBJ2-3 | - | TRBV7-9 | once | TGTGCCAGCAGCTTAGGACCTCGGGCCCGACGTACTAGCACAGATACGCAGTATTTT | CASSLGPRARRTSTDTQYF
TRBJ1-4 | - | TRBV7-9 | - | TGTGCCAGCAGGGATTCCGGGACGAGGAATGAAAAACTGTTTTTT | CASRDSGTRNEKLFF
TRBJ1-1 | - | TRBV29-1 | - | TGCAGCGTGGTGAGTCAGGCCATTGGCACTGAAGCTTTCTTT | CSVVSQAIGTEAFF
TRBJ1-1 | - | TRBV6-5 | - | TGTGCCAGCAGTTACAGGGATCTGAACACTGAAGCTTTCTTT | CASSYRDLNTEAFF
TRBJ2-5 | - | TRBV21-1 | - | TGTGCCAGCAGCAAAATCAGGGGCCCAGAGACCCAGTACTTC | CASSKIRGPETQYF
TRBJ1-6 | - | TRBV21-1 | - | TGTGCCAGCAGCAAAGCGAAATGGGGGGCCCCTATTCTTAATTCACCCCTCCACTTT | CASSKAKWGAPILNSPLHF
TRBJ1-5 | TRBD1 | TRBV7-2 | - | TGTGCCAGCAGCCAAACCGGGACAGGGAGCAATCAGCCCCAGCATTTT | CASSQTGTGSNQPQHF
TRBJ2-3 | - | TRBV7-2 | - | TGTGCCAGCAGCTTTGACGCGGGCTACACAGATACGCAGTATTTT | CASSFDAGYTDTQYF
TRBJ1-3 | - | TRBV27 | - | TGTGCCAGCAGTTTATTGGGCCCACCATACTCTGGAAACACCATATATTTT | CASSLLGPPYSGNTIYF
TRBJ2-5 | - | TRBV5-4 | - | TGTGCCAGCAGCTTGGTAGGGGGGGTCGTAGAGACCCAGTACTTC | CASSLVGGVVETQYF
TRBJ2-7 | - | TRBV5-1 | - | TGCGCCAGCAGCTTGGCGGAGGGAACTAGGGGATACGAGCAGTACTTC | CASSLAEGTRGYEQYF
TRBJ2-3 | TRBD2 | TRBV27 | - | TGTGCCAGCAGTTTATTGGGAAGCGGGAATACAGATACGCAGTATTTT | CASSLLGSGNTDTQYF
TRBJ2-3 | - | TRBV5-1 | - | TGCGCCAGCAGTCCCGAGGGCCTGGACACAGATACGCAGTATTTT | CASSPEGLDTDTQYF
TRBJ2-7 | TRBD1 | TRBV6-5 | - | TGTGCCAGCAGTCCCGGGACAGGAGCCGACGAGCAGTACTTC | CASSPGTGADEQYF